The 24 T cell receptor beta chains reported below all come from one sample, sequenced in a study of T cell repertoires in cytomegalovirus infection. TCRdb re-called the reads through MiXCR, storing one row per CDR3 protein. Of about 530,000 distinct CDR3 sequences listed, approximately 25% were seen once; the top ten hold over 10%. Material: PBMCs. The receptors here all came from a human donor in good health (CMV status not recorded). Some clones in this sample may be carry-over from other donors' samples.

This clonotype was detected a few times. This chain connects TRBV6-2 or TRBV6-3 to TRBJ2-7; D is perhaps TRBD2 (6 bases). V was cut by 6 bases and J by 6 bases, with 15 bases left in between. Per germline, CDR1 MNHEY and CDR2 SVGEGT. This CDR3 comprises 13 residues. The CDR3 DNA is TGTGCCAGCAGCTTTCGGGAGCATCTCGAGCAGTACGTC. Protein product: CASSFREHLEQYV.

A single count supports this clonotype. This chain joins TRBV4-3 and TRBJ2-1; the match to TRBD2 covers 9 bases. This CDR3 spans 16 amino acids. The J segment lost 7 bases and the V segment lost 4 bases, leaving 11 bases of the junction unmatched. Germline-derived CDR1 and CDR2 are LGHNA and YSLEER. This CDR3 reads CASSRDVAGAANEQFF. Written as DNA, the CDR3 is TGCGCCAGCAGCCGAGATGTAGCGGGAGCCGCGAATGAGCAGTTCTTC.

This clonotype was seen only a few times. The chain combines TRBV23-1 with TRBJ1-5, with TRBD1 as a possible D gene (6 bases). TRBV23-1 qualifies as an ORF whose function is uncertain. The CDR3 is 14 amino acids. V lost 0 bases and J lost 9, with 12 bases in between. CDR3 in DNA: TGCGCCAGCAGTCAATCGACAGGCCCATGGCCCCAGCATTTT. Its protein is CASSQSTGPWPQHF.

The DNA for the CDR3 is TGCAGTGCTCGGAAAACCGGGACTAGCGGCTTAAACACAGATACGCAGTATTTT. Protein: CSARKTGTSGLNTDTQYF. The chain is built from TRBV20-1 and TRBJ2-3, with 11 nucleotides matching TRBD2. Germline-derived CDR1 and CDR2 are DFQATT and SNEGSKA (reference sequence). The CDR3 has 18 residues. The ends lost 5 bases at V and 2 bases at J; junction bases unmatched: 15.

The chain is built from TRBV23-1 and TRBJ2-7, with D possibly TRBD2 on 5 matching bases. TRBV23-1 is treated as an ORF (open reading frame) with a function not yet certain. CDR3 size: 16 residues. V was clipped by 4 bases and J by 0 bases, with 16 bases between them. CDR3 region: CASSPLDTGSSYEQYF. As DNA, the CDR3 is TGCGCCAGCAGTCCCCTTGACACGGGGAGCTCCTACGAGCAGTACTTC.

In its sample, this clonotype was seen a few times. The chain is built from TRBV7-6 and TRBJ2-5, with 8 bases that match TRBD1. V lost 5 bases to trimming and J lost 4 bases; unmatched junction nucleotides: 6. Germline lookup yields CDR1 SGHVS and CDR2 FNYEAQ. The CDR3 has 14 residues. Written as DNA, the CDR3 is TGTGCCAGCAGCAACAGGGGGGACGCAGAGACCCAGTACTTC. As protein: CASSNRGDAETQYF. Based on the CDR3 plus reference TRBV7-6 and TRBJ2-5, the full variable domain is GAGVSQSPRYKVTKRGQDVALRCDPISGHVSLYWYRQALGQGPEFLTYFNYEAQQDKSGLPNDRFSAERPEGSISTLTIQRTEQRDSAMYRCASSNRGDAETQYFGPGTRLLVL.

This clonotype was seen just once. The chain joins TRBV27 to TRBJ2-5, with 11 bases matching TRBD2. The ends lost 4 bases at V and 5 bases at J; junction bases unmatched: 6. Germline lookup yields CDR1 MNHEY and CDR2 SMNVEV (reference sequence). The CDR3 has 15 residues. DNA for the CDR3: TGTGCCAGCAGTTCATTAGCGGGAGGGCGTGAGACCCAGTACTTC. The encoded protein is CASSSLAGGRETQYF.

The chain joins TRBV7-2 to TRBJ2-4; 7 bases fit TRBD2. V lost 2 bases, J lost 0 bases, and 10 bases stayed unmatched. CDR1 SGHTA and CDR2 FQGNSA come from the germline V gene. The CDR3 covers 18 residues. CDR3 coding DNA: TGTGCCAGCAGCTTATCGGCGGGAGAGTTTCTAGCCAAAAACATTCAGTACTTC. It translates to CASSLSAGEFLAKNIQYF. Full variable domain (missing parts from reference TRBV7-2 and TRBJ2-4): GAGVSQSPSNKVTEKGKDVELRCDPISGHTALYWYRQSLGQGLEFLIYFQGNSAPDKSGLPSDRFSAERTGGSVSTLTIQRTQQEDSAVYLCASSLSAGEFLAKNIQYFGAGTRLSVL.

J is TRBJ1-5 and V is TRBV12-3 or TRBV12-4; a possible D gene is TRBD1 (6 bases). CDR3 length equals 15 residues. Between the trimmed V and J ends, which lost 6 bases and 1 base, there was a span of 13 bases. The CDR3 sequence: CASRTQGSSNQPQHF. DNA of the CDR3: TGTGCCAGCAGAACACAGGGTTCCAGCAATCAGCCCCAGCATTTT.

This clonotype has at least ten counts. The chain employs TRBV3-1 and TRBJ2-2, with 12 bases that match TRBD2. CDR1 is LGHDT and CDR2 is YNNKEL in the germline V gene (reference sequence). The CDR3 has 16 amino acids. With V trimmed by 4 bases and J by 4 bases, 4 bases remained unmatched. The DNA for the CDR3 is TGTGCCAGCAGCCGAGGACTAGCGGGACCCACCGGGGAGCTGTTTTTT. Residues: CASSRGLAGPTGELFF.

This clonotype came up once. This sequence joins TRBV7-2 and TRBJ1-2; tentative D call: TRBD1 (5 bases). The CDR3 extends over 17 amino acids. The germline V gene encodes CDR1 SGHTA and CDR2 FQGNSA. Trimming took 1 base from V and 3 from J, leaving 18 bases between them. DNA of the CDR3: TGTGCCAGCAGCTTAGGGGGCCTCTTTACGGCGGACTATGGCTACACCTTC. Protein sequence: CASSLGGLFTADYGYTF.

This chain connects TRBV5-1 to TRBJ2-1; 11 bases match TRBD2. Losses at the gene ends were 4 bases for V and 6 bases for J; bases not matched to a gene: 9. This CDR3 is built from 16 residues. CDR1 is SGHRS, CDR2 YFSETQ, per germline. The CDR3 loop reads CASSPPGTSGVNEQFF. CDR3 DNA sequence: TGCGCCAGCAGCCCCCCCGGGACTAGCGGAGTCAATGAGCAGTTCTTC.

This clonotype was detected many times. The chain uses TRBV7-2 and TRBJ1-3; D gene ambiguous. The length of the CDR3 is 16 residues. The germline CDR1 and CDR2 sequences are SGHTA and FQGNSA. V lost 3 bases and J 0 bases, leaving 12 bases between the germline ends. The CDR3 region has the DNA TGTGCCAGCAGCTTTAGGCGCGGCGCCTCTGGAAACACCATATATTTT. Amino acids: CASSFRRGASGNTIYF.

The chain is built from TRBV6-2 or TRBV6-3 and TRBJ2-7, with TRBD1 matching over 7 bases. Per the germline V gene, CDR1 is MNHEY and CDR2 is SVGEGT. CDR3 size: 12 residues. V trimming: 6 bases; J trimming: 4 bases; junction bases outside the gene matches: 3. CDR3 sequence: CASRRGPYEQYF. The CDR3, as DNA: TGTGCCAGCAGGAGGGGGCCTTACGAGCAGTACTTC.

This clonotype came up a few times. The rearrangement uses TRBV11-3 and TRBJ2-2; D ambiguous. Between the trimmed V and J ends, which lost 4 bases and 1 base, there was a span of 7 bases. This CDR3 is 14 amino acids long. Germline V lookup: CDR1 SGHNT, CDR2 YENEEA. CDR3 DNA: TGTGCCAGCAGCTCTAGATTGAACACCGGGGAGCTGTTTTTT. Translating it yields CASSSRLNTGELFF.

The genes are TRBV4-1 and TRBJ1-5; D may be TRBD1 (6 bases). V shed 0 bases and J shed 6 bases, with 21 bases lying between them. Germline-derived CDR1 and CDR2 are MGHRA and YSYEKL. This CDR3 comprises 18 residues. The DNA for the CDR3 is TGCGCCAGCAGCCAAGATGGAACAGGGCAGGGCCTTTTTCAGCCCCAGCATTTT. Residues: CASSQDGTGQGLFQPQHF.

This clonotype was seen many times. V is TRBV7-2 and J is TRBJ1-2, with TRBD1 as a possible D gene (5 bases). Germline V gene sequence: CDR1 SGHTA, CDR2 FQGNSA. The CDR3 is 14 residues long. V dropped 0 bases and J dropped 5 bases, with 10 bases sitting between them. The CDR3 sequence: CASSLAAGVYGYTF. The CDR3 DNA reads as TGTGCCAGCAGCTTAGCGGCGGGGGTTTATGGCTACACCTTC.

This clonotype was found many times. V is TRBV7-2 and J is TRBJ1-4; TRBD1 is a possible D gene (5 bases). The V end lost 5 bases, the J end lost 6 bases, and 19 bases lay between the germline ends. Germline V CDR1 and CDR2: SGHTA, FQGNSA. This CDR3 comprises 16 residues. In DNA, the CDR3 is TGTGCCAGCAGCCCGCGGGACTCCGGCAGTTATGAAAAACTGTTTTTT. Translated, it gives CASSPRDSGSYEKLFF.

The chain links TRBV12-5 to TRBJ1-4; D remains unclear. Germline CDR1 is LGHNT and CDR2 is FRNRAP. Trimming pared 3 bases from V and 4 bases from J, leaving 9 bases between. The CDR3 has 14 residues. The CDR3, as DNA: TGTGCTAGTGGTTTCGGCCATAATAATGAAAAACTGTTTTTT. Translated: CASGFGHNNEKLFF. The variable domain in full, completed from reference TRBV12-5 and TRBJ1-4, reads DARVTQTPRHKVTEMGQEVTMRCQPILGHNTVFWYRQTMMQGLELLAYFRNRAPLDDSGMPKDRFSAEMPDATLATLKIQPSEPRDSAVYFCASGFGHNNEKLFFGSGTQLSVL.

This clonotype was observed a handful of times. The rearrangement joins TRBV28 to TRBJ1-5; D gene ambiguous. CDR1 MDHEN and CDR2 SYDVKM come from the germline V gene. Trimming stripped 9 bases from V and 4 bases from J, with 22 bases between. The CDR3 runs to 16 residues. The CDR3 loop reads CASRARVTTLNQPQHF. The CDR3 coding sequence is TGTGCCAGTCGAGCAAGGGTAACTACCCTGAATCAGCCCCAGCATTTT.

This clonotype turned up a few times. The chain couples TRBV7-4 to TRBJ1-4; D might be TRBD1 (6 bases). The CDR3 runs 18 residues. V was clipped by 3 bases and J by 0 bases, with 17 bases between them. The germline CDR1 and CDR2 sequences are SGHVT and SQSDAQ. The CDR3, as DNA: TGTGCCAGCAGCTTTAAGACAGGTTCAGGAGCAACTAATGAAAAACTGTTTTTT. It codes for CASSFKTGSGATNEKLFF.

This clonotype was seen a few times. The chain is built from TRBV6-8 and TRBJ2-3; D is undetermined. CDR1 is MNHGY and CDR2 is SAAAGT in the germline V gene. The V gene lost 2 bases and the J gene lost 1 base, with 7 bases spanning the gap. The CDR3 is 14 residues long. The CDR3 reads CASSYAPRTDTQYF. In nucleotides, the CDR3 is TGTGCCAGCAGTTACGCCCCCCGCACAGATACGCAGTATTTT.

CDR3: CATQSIQRGTEAFF. In nucleotides, the CDR3 is TGTGCCACCCAGAGTATACAGAGGGGGACTGAAGCTTTCTTT. The rearrangement links TRBV6-5 to TRBJ1-1, with D perhaps TRBD1 (6 bases). The CDR3 has 14 residues. CDR1 is MNHEY, CDR2 SVGAGI, per germline. V was shortened by 10 bases and J by 5 bases, with 20 bases between the two germline ends.

CDR3 sequence (DNA): TGTGCCAGCAGCTATAGGGGCGCAAGCTCCTACGAGCAGTACTTC. This translates into CASSYRGASSYEQYF. V gene TRBV27 combines with J gene TRBJ2-7; tentatively, D is TRBD1 (5 bases). The CDR3 runs to 15 residues. Per germline, CDR1 MNHEY and CDR2 SMNVEV (reference sequence). Trimming shortened V by 6 bases and J by 0 bases, and 15 bases separated the two germline ends.